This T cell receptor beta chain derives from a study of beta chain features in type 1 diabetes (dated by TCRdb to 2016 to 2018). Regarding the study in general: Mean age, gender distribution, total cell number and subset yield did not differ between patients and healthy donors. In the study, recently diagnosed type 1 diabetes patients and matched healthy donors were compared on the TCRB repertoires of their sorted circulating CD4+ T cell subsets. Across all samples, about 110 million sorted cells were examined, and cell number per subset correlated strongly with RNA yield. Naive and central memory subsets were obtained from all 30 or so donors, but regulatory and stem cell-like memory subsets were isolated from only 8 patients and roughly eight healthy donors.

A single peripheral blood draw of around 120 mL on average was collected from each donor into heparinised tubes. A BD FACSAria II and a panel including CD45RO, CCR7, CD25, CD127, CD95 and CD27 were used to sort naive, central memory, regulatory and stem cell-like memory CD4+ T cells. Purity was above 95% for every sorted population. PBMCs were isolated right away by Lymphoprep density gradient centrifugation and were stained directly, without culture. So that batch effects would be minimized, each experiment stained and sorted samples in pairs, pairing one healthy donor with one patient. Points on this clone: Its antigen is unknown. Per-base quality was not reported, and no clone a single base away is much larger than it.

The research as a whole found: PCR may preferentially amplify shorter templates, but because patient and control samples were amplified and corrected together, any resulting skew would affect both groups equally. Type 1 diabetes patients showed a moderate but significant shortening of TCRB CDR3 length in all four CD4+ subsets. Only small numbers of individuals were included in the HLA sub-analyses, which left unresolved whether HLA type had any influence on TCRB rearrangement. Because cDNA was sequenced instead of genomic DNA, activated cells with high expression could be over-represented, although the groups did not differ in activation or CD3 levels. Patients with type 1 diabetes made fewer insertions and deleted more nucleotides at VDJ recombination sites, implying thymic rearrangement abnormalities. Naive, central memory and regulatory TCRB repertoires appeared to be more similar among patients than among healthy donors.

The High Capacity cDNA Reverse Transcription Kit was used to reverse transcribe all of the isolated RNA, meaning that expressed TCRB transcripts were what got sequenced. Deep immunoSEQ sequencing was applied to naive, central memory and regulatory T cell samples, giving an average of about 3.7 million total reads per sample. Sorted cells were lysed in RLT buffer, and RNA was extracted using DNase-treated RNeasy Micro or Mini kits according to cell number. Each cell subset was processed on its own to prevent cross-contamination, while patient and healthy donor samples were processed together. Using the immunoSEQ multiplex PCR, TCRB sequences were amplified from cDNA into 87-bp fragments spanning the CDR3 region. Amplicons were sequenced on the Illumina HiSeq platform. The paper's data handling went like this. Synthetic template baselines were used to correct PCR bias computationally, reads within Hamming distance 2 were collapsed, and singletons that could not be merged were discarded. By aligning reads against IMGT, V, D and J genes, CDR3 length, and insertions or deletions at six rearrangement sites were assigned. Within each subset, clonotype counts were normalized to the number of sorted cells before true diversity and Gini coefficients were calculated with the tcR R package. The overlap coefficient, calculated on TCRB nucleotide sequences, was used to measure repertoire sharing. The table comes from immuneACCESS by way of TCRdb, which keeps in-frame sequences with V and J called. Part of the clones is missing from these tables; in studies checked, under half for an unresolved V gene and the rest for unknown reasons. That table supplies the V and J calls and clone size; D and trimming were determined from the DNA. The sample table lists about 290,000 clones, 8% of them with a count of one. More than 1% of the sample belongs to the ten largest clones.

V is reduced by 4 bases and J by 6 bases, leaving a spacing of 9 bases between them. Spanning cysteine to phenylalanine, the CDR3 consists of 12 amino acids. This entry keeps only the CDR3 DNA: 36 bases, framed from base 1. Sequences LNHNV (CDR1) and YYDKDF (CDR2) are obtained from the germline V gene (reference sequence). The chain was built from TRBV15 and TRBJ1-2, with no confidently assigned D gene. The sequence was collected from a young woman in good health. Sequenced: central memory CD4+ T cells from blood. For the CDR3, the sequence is CATSKEFNGYTF. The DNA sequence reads TGTGCCACCAGCAAAGAGTTCAATGGCTACACCTTC. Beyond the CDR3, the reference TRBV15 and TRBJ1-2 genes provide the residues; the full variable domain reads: DAMVIQNPRYQVTQFGKPVTLSCSQTLNHNVMYWYQQKSSQAPKLLFHYYDKDFNNEADTPDNFQSRRPNTSFCFLDIRSPGLGDTAMYLCATSKEFNGYTFGSGTRLTVV.